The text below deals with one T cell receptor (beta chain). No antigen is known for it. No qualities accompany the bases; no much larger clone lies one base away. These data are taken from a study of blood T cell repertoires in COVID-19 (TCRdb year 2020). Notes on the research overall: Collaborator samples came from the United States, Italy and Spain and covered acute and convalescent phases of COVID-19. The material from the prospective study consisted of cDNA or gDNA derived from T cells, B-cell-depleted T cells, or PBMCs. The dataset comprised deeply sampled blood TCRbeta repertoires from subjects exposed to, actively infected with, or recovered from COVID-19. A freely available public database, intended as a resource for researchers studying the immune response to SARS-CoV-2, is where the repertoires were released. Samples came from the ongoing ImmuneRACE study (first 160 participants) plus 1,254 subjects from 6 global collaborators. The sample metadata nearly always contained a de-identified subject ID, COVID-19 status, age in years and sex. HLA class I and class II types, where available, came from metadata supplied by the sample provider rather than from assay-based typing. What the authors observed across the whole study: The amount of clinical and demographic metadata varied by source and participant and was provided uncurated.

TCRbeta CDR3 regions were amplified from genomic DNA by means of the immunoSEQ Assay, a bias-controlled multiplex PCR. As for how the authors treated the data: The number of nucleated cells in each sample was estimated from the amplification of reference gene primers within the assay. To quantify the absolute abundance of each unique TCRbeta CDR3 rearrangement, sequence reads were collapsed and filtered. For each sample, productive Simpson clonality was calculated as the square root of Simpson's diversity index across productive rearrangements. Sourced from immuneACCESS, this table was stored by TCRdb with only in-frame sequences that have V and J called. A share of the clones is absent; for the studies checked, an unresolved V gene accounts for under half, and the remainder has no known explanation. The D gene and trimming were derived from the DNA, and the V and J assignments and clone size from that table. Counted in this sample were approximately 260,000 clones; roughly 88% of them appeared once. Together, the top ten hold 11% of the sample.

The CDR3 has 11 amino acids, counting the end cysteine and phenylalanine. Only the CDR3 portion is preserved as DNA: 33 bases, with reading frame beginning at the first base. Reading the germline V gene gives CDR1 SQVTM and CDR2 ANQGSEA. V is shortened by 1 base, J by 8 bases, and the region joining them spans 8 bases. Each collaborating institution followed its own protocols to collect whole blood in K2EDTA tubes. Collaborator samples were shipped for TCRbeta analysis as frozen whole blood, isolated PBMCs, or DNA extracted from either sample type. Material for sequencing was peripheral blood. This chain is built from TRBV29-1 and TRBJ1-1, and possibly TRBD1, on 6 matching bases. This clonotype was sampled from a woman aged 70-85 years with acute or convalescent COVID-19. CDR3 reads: CSVEGRGEAFF. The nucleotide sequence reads TGCAGCGTTGAAGGAAGGGGGGAAGCTTTCTTT.